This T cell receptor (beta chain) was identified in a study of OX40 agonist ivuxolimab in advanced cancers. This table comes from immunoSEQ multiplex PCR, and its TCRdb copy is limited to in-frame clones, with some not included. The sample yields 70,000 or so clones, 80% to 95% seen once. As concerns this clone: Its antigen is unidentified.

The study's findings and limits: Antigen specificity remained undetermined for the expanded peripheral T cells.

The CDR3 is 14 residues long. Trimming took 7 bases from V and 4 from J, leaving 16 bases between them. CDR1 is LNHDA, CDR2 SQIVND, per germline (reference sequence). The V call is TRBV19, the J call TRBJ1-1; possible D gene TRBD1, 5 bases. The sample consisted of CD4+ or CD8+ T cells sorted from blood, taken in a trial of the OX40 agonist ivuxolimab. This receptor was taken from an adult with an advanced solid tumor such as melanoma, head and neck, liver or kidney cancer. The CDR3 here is CASMGWGSGTEAFF. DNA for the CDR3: TGTGCCAGTATGGGTTGGGGGAGCGGCACTGAAGCTTTCTTT.